These 30 T cell receptor beta chains share one sample of origin, sequenced in a study of OX40 agonist ivuxolimab in advanced cancers. Method: immunoSEQ multiplex PCR; TCRdb's copy keeps in-frame clones and lacks some. In the table there are approximately 37,000 clones, around three quarters of which are singletons. The sample was CD4+ or CD8+ T cells sorted from blood, taken in a trial of the OX40 agonist ivuxolimab. Receptors were obtained from an adult with an advanced solid tumor such as melanoma, head and neck, liver or kidney cancer.

This clone showed up just a few times. The chain carries TRBV28 and TRBJ1-6; tentative D call: TRBD1 (6 bases). Trimming pared 6 bases from V and 1 base from J, leaving 10 bases between. This CDR3 contains 15 residues. The germline V gene encodes CDR1 MDHEN and CDR2 SYDVKM. CDR3 coding DNA: TGTGCCAGCAGGGGGGCGGGGTCCTATAATTCACCCCTCCACTTT. Translation: CASRGAGSYNSPLHF.

V is TRBV14 and J is TRBJ1-2; 7 bases align to TRBD1. Looked up from germline, CDR1 is SGHDN and CDR2 is FVKESK. V shed 3 bases, J shed 4 bases, and the junction held 8 bases outside the gene matches. This CDR3 region has 15 residues. The CDR3 is CASSQIQGTSYGYTF. The CDR3 DNA is TGTGCCAGCAGCCAGATACAGGGGACAAGCTATGGCTACACCTTC.

The rearrangement uses TRBV21-1 and TRBJ2-3; no check of the table's D call, TRBD2, against the DNA was made. TRBV21-1 is deemed a pseudogene. The CDR3 totals 16 residues. CDR3 loop: CASSKGGGAVTHTQYF. The CDR3 DNA follows: TGTGCCAGCAGCAAGGGCGGGGGGGCCGTGACGCATACGCAGTATTTT.

This clone showed up just a few times. This chain uses TRBV4-2 with TRBJ1-1; unclear D gene. Trimming cost V 0 bases and J 0 bases, with 8 bases left between them. CDR1 LGHNA and CDR2 YNFKEQ come from the germline V gene. The CDR3 consists of 15 residues. CDR3 in amino acids: CASSQDGGMNTEAFF. The DNA of the CDR3 is TGTGCCAGCAGCCAAGATGGTGGAATGAACACTGAAGCTTTCTTT.

The rearrangement uses TRBV19 and TRBJ1-5; D not resolved. The germline CDR1 and CDR2 sequences are LNHDA and SQIVND (reference sequence). Trimming pared 5 bases from V and 0 bases from J, leaving 17 bases between. The CDR3 consists of 17 residues. The CDR3 protein is CASSFPEVSYSNQPQHF. The CDR3 bases are TGTGCCAGTAGTTTCCCTGAGGTATCGTATAGCAATCAGCCCCAGCATTTT.

The V and J genes are TRBV7-9 and TRBJ1-1; 8 bases line up with TRBD1. The CDR3 is made up of 13 amino acids. V gave up 5 bases and J gave up 4 bases; unmatched junction bases: 3. CDR1 and CDR2 from the germline V gene are SEHNR and FQNEAQ (reference sequence). CDR3 nucleotides: TGTGCCAGCAGCATCGACAGGGGCACTGAAGCTTTCTTT. This translates into CASSIDRGTEAFF.

In its sample, this clone was seen a few times. The rearrangement joins TRBV27 to TRBJ2-6; TRBD1 might be the D (6 bases). Trimming took off 6 bases at V and 1 base at J, with 16 bases between the two ends. CDR1 is MNHEY and CDR2 is SMNVEV in the germline V gene (reference sequence). The CDR3 consists of 17 residues. CDR3 region: CASSSRQVESGANVLTF. The DNA of the CDR3 is TGTGCCAGCAGCTCTAGACAGGTAGAATCTGGGGCCAACGTCCTGACTTTC.

V is TRBV7-9 and J is TRBJ2-1; 8 bases map to TRBD1. The CDR3 runs 17 residues. Trimming at V came to 1 base and at J to 4 bases, leaving 9 bases not matched to a gene. CDR1 is SEHNR, CDR2 FQNEAQ, per germline (reference sequence). In DNA form, the CDR3 reads TGTGCCAGCAGCTTAGTACTGAGCCAGGGGGCGTACAATGAGCAGTTCTTC. Its translation is CASSLVLSQGAYNEQFF.

On this clone: Other nucleotide sequences in the sample specify the same CDR3. The chain joins TRBV7-2 to TRBJ2-7; D is uncertain. CDR1 is SGHTA and CDR2 is FQGNSA in the germline V gene. This CDR3 comprises 12 residues. V lost 3 bases and J lost 2, with 5 bases in between. The CDR3 DNA reads TGTGCCAGCAGCTTGGTCACCTACGAGCAGTACTTC. Amino acids: CASSLVTYEQYF.

Here the CDR3 DNA reads TGTGCCAACGCCCCCGGGCGGGGGGCGTTAGATACGCAGTATTTT. Translating gives CANAPGRGALDTQYF. The chain is built from TRBV10-3 and TRBJ2-3; 8 bases match TRBD2. In germline, CDR1 is ENHRY, CDR2 SYGVKD. The CDR3 spans 15 residues. V lost 10 bases, J lost 5 bases, and 14 bases stayed unmatched.

The chain employs TRBV9 and TRBJ2-1; 11 bases agree with TRBD2. Germline-derived CDR1 and CDR2 are SGDLS and YYNGEE. Unmatched junction bases numbered 5, after V lost 4 bases and J lost 2 bases. The CDR3 covers 16 residues. Here the CDR3 DNA reads TGTGCCAGCAGCCCTCGACTAGCGGGGACCTACAATGAGCAGTTCTTC. As protein: CASSPRLAGTYNEQFF.

The rearrangement links TRBV7-2 to TRBJ1-5, with D uncertain. The CDR3 has 15 residues. V was shortened by 3 bases and J by 3 bases, with 12 bases between the two germline ends. The germline CDR1 and CDR2 sequences are SGHTA and FQGNSA. The CDR3 sequence: CASSFKGVDNQPQHF. The DNA of the CDR3 is TGTGCCAGCAGCTTTAAGGGAGTGGACAATCAGCCCCAGCATTTT.

The rearrangement uses TRBV6-5 and TRBJ1-1; tentative D call: TRBD1 (5 bases). This CDR3 contains 13 residues. Germline V gene sequence: CDR1 MNHEY, CDR2 SVGAGI. V was trimmed by 4 bases and J by 6 bases, leaving 12 bases between them. The CDR3 reads CASSLVGTAEAFF. The CDR3 coding sequence is TGTGCCAGCAGTTTGGTGGGGACGGCTGAAGCTTTCTTT.

The chain joins TRBV4-1 to TRBJ1-2, with D hard to call. V shed 1 base and J shed 2 bases, with 5 bases lying between them. The CDR3 is made up of 13 amino acids. CDR1 and CDR2 from the germline V gene are MGHRA and YSYEKL. CDR3 loop: CASSQAQNYGYTF. The CDR3 nucleotides read TGCGCCAGCAGCCAAGCACAAAACTATGGCTACACCTTC.

The rearrangement links TRBV4-1 to TRBJ1-3; D uncertain. Germline-derived CDR1 and CDR2 are MGHRA and YSYEKL. V lost 5 bases and J lost 0, with 14 bases in between. This CDR3 contains 16 residues. The CDR3, as DNA: TGCGCCAGCAGCGTCAGACTACTTCTCTCTGGAAACACCATATATTTT. This gives the protein CASSVRLLLSGNTIYF.

The CDR3 DNA is TGTGCCAGCAGCTTGGGCGGGGCCCAAGGGGGGGAGCTGTTTTTT. Amino acid sequence: CASSLGGAQGGELFF. The chain joins TRBV7-2 to TRBJ2-2; possible D gene TRBD2, 6 bases. Trimming left V 3 bases short and J 8 bases short, with 16 bases between. Germline CDR1 SGHTA, CDR2 FQGNSA. This CDR3 comprises 15 residues.

In this sample, this clone turned up a few times. This rearrangement joins TRBV9 to TRBJ2-2; perhaps TRBD1 as D (6 bases). Germline lookup yields CDR1 SGDLS and CDR2 YYNGEE. The CDR3 has 17 residues. V shed 0 bases and J shed 0 bases, with 12 bases lying between them. In nucleotides, the CDR3 is TGTGCCAGCAGCGTAGCTCACAGGGCCGCGAACACCGGGGAGCTGTTTTTT. Translation gives CASSVAHRAANTGELFF.

V gene TRBV9 combines with J gene TRBJ2-3; no clear D. The length of the CDR3 is 13 residues. CDR1 and CDR2 (germline): SGDLS, YYNGEE. The V end lost 6 bases, the J end lost 1 base, and 9 bases lay between the germline ends. The CDR3 DNA reads as TGTGCCAGCATTGAGGAAGGCACAGATACGCAGTATTTT. It specifies CASIEEGTDTQYF.

The chain joins TRBV30 to TRBJ1-1; possibly TRBD1 for D (6 bases). Germline V gene data show CDR1 as GTSNPN and CDR2 as SVGIG (reference sequence). V shed 5 bases and J shed 0 bases, with 13 bases lying between them. There are 14 residues in the CDR3. DNA for the CDR3: TGTGCCTGGGGGGGGCCAGGGTTGAACACTGAAGCTTTCTTT. Encoded protein: CAWGGPGLNTEAFF.

This chain links TRBV4-2 with TRBJ1-5, with TRBD1 as a possible D gene (6 bases). With 0 bases removed from V and 6 bases from J, the gap between germline ends came to 9 bases. The CDR3 totals 14 residues. The V gene's germline CDR1 is LGHNA and CDR2 YNFKEQ. The CDR3 protein is CASSQERGSQPQHF. The CDR3 bases are TGTGCCAGCAGCCAAGAGAGGGGGAGTCAGCCCCAGCATTTT.

J is TRBJ2-5 and V is TRBV5-6; D may match TRBD1 or TRBD2 (5 bases each). The V end was cut by 5 bases, the J end by 7 bases, with 15 bases between. Germline CDR1 is SGHDT and CDR2 is YYEEEE. CDR3 size: 13 residues. The chain's CDR3 is CASSRDGTGTQYF. In DNA, the CDR3 is TGTGCCAGCAGTCGGGACGGAACAGGGACCCAGTACTTC. Complete variable domain (other parts from reference TRBV5-6 and TRBJ2-5): DAGVTQSPTHLIKTRGQQVTLRCSPKSGHDTVSWYQQALGQGPQFIFQYYEEEERQRGNFPDRFSGHQFPNYSSELNVNALLLGDSALYLCASSRDGTGTQYFGPGTRLLVL.

This clone turned up a few times. CDR3 bases: TGTGCCTGGAGTGGAGGAAACACCATATATTTT. Amino acids: CAWSGGNTIYF. The J gene is TRBJ1-3, the V gene TRBV30; no reliable D call. Germline V CDR1 and CDR2: GTSNPN, SVGIG (reference sequence). Between the trimmed V and J ends, which lost 1 base and 4 bases, there was a span of 2 bases. The CDR3 is 11 amino acids.

This CDR3 reads CAWRATGGGDYGYTF. DNA for the CDR3: TGTGCCTGGAGAGCCACAGGGGGAGGTGACTATGGCTACACCTTC. The chain carries TRBV30 and TRBJ1-2; 8 nucleotides align to TRBD1. Germline values: CDR1 GTSNPN, CDR2 SVGIG (reference sequence). The CDR3 consists of 15 residues. V trimming: 3 bases; J trimming: 3 bases; junction bases outside the gene matches: 9.

This clone was detected only once. The V gene is TRBV7-3, the J gene TRBJ2-2, with 9 bases fitting TRBD1. Germline assignment: CDR1 SGHTA and CDR2 FQGTGA. After removal of 5 bases from V and 6 bases from J, the junction contained 4 bases not matched to a gene. This CDR3 has 14 amino acids. The CDR3 protein is CASSRDRDAGELFF. The DNA of the CDR3 is TGTGCCAGCAGCAGGGACAGGGACGCCGGGGAGCTGTTTTTT. The whole variable domain, remainder taken from reference TRBV7-3 and TRBJ2-2, is GAGVSQTPSNKVTEKGKYVELRCDPISGHTALYWYRQSLGQGPEFLIYFQGTGAADDSGLPNDRFFAVRPEGSVSTLKIQRTERGDSAVYLCASSRDRDAGELFFGEGSRLTVL.

V and J are TRBV29-1 and TRBJ2-5, with 11 bases matching TRBD1. CDR1 is SQVTM and CDR2 is ANQGSEA in the germline V gene. V shed 0 bases and J 4 bases; nucleotides not matched to a gene: 4. The CDR3 runs 15 residues. In nucleotides, the CDR3 is TGCAGCGTTGAAGATTCCGGGACAGGGGGAGAGACCCAGTACTTC. Amino acids: CSVEDSGTGGETQYF. The full variable domain, with the rest looked up from reference TRBV29-1 and TRBJ2-5, is SAVISQKPSRDICQRGTSLTIQCQVDSQVTMMFWYRQQPGQSLTLIATANQGSEATYESGFVIDKFPISRPNLTFSTLTVSNMSPEDSSIYLCSVEDSGTGGETQYFGPGTRLLVL.

The rearrangement uses TRBV6-6 and TRBJ1-2; D remains unclear. Trimming cost V 2 bases and J 6 bases, with 10 bases left between them. CDR3 length equals 13 residues. Germline lookup yields CDR1 MNHNY and CDR2 SVGAGI (reference sequence). CDR3 sequence: CASSYASANGYTF. The CDR3, as DNA: TGTGCCAGCAGTTACGCGTCGGCGAATGGCTACACCTTC.

V is TRBV4-2 and J is TRBJ2-1, with 7 positions matching TRBD2. This CDR3 has 15 residues. V gave up 1 base and J gave up 6 bases; unmatched junction bases: 6. Germline-derived CDR1 and CDR2 are LGHNA and YNFKEQ. The CDR3: CASSQVGSGVNEQFF. The CDR3 region has the DNA TGTGCCAGCAGCCAAGTGGGGAGCGGGGTCAATGAGCAGTTCTTC.

V and J are TRBV4-1 and TRBJ1-2; D remains unclear. The V end lost 0 bases, the J end lost 8 bases, and 19 bases lay between the germline ends. Germline CDR1 and CDR2: MGHRA and YSYEKL. The CDR3 is made up of 16 amino acids. The DNA for the CDR3 is TGCGCCAGCAGCCAAGATGAAGACCCAAATTGGTGGGGCTACACCTTC. Its translation: CASSQDEDPNWWGYTF.

The CDR3 coding sequence is TGTGCCAGCAGCTTGGCTAGCGGAGAGACAGATACGCAGTATTTT. It codes for CASSLASGETDTQYF. This chain uses TRBV7-3 with TRBJ2-3; 7 bases align to TRBD2. The CDR3 runs to 15 residues. The ends lost 3 bases at V and 3 bases at J; junction bases unmatched: 6. Germline assignment: CDR1 SGHTA and CDR2 FQGTGA.

The chain couples TRBV5-1 to TRBJ1-2, with 9 bases matching TRBD1. The V gene's germline CDR1 is SGHRS and CDR2 YFSETQ. V was pared by 3 bases and J by 8 bases, with 11 bases of the junction left unmatched. The CDR3 is 15 amino acids. CDR3 nucleotides: TGCGCCAGCAGCTCGGGGGACAGGGAAGGGCAAGGCTACACCTTC. It yields the protein CASSSGDREGQGYTF. The full variable domain, in which reference TRBV5-1 and TRBJ1-2 provide the parts outside the CDR3, is KAGVTQTPRYLIKTRGQQVTLSCSPISGHRSVSWYQQTPGQGLQFLFEYFSETQRNKGNFPGRFSGRQFSNSRSEMNVSTLELGDSALYLCASSSGDREGQGYTFGSGTRLTVV.